Listed below are T cell receptor beta chains from one sample, sequenced in a study of T-cell memory formation after mild COVID-19. MiXCR was run by TCRdb on the 5' RACE reads, yielding one entry per CDR3 protein. The sample holds some 310,000 distinct CDR3 sequences, 20% seen once. Sample: PBMCs or a T cell subset sorted from them (not recorded which). The receptors originated from a man between 18 and 35 years old who had mild COVID-19 (a few samples of this study predate the infection). Cell type and time point are not known. The CDR3 runs from the conserved cysteine through the conserved F or W. D genes are given only for firm matches. Size is omitted from some rows. Given values are once, few, many or a class for expanded clones.

>TRBJ2-2|NA|TRBV20-1|TRBD1
CSAIRGRDRLNTGELFF
TGCAGTGCTATTCGCGGAAGGGACAGGCTGAACACCGGGGAGCTGTTTTTT
>TRBJ2-1|few|TRBV6-2/TRBV6-3|TRBD2
CASRPGLAGYEQFF
TGTGCCAGCAGACCTGGACTAGCGGGTTATGAGCAGTTCTTC
>TRBJ1-3|NA|TRBV12-3/TRBV12-4|NA
CASSLDRGNTIYF
TGTGCCAGCAGTTTAGACCGTGGAAACACCATATATTTT
>TRBJ2-5|NA|TRBV7-2|TRBD1
CASSMNRGETQYF
TGTGCCAGCAGCATGAACAGGGGAGAGACCCAGTACTTC
>TRBJ2-5|few|TRBV7-2|TRBD2
CASSAALAGGETQYF
TGTGCCAGCAGCGCTGCACTAGCGGGGGGGGAGACCCAGTACTTC
>TRBJ2-1|few|TRBV11-2|NA
CASSLFTGRNEQFF
TGTGCCAGCAGCTTGTTTACAGGGCGGAATGAGCAGTTCTTC
>TRBJ2-2|few|TRBV5-6|TRBD1
CASRRTGGAGELFF
TGTGCCAGCAGGAGAACAGGGGGCGCCGGGGAGCTGTTTTTT
>TRBJ2-6|NA|TRBV27|TRBD1
CASSSHYTGTGPGGSSGANVLTF
TGTGCCAGCAGTTCACATTATACCGGGACAGGGCCCGGTGGGAGCTCTGGGGCCAACGTCCTGACTTTC
>TRBJ1-3|NA|TRBV20-1|NA
CSASPGSGNTIYF
TGCAGTGCTAGCCCCGGTTCTGGAAACACCATATATTTT
>TRBJ2-3|NA|TRBV6-2/TRBV6-3|NA
CASSYLRRAEDTQYF
TGTGCCAGCAGTTACTTACGCCGGGCCGAGGATACGCAGTATTTT
>TRBJ2-7|NA|TRBV27|NA
CASSLRGHTYEQYF
TGTGCCAGCAGTTTGAGAGGTCACACCTACGAGCAGTACTTC
>TRBJ1-3|many|TRBV12-3/TRBV12-4|NA
CASGRGTAGNTIYF
TGTGCCAGCGGCCGGGGAACAGCGGGAAACACCATATATTTT
>TRBJ2-1|NA|TRBV5-1|TRBD2
CASRASGGASYNEQFF
TGCGCCAGCAGGGCTAGCGGGGGGGCCTCCTACAATGAGCAGTTCTTC
>TRBJ2-4|NA|TRBV3-1|NA
CASSQRLAKNIQYF
TGTGCCAGCAGCCAACGGCTAGCCAAAAACATTCAGTACTTC
>TRBJ2-7|NA|TRBV7-2|NA
CASSHTWAYEQYF
TGTGCCAGCAGCCACACTTGGGCCTACGAGCAGTACTTC